This T cell receptor beta chain was sequenced in a study of Ad26.COV2.S vaccination and SARS-CoV-2 variants. Treatment reported: around 19 received Ad26.COV2.S at low or high dose, single or two shots; about 5 received placebo; per-sample allocation not given. Sampling took place 63 days after the first vaccine or placebo injection. Wuhan-strain SARS-CoV-2 spike was expressed by the Ad26 vector that made up the vaccine. Concerning this clone itself: Its matching antigen is unknown.

General study points: Responses of spike-specific T cells (both CD8+ and CD4+) reportedly showed substantial breadth after vaccination.

Trimming removed 8 bases from V and 4 bases from J, with 17 bases in between. The germline V gene encodes CDR1 SQVTM and CDR2 ANQGSEA. This CDR3 region has 13 residues. Profiling relied on immunoSEQ multiplex PCR, and the TCRdb table lists in-frame clones only, not all of them. The table shows more than 300,000 clones, with roughly 84% occurring only once. The sequence was obtained from a person between 18 and 60 years old who received the Ad26.COV2.S COVID-19 vaccine or a placebo. The rearrangement links TRBV29-1 to TRBJ1-2; D perhaps matches TRBD1 (5 bases). The input for sequencing was peripheral blood, taken in a trial of Ad26.COV2.S vaccine versus placebo. CDR3 protein: CSTSGTGPYGYTF. As DNA, the CDR3 is TGCAGCACCTCCGGGACCGGACCCTATGGCTACACCTTC.